These 18 T cell receptor beta chains were all obtained from the same sample, sequenced in a study of beta chain features in type 1 diabetes. Their target antigens are unknown. The whole isolated RNA underwent reverse transcription, so sequencing captured expressed TCRB transcripts. Assay: immunoSEQ multiplex PCR; the TCRdb copy retains only in-frame clones and omits some. The sample contains almost 350,000 clones, 9.3% of which appear only once. Regarding the study as a whole: In all four CD4+ subsets, TCRB CDR3 length was significantly, moderately reduced in type 1 diabetes.

The sample comprised central memory CD4+ T cells from blood. The receptors originated from a young man with type 1 diabetes.

The V gene is TRBV6-5, the J gene TRBJ1-4; TRBD1 is a possible D gene (5 bases). CDR3 length: 14 residues. V gave up 8 bases and J gave up 7 bases, with 17 bases separating them. Germline V gene lookup returns CDR1 MNHEY and CDR2 SVGAGI. CDR3 region: CASAWGAPGEKLFF. The CDR3 nucleotides read TGTGCCAGCGCATGGGGCGCCCCGGGTGAAAAACTGTTTTTT.

V gene TRBV19 combines with J gene TRBJ2-5; D call uncertain. Germline V gives CDR1 LNHDA, CDR2 SQIVND (reference sequence). V was trimmed by 0 bases and J by 5 bases, leaving 7 bases between them. The CDR3 is made up of 13 amino acids. The CDR3 region is CASSIDQRETQYF. The CDR3, as DNA: TGTGCCAGTAGTATAGATCAACGGGAGACCCAGTACTTC.

This clone was seen only a few times. This sequence joins TRBV19 and TRBJ1-1; TRBD1 agrees at 7 bases. The CDR3 is 15 amino acids. V was pared by 5 bases and J by 3 bases, with 9 bases of the junction left unmatched. CDR1 LNHDA and CDR2 SQIVND come from the germline V gene (reference sequence). The CDR3 nucleotides read TGTGCCAGTAGTGCCTCCGGGACAGATGACACTGAAGCTTTCTTT. Translating gives CASSASGTDDTEAFF.

There are a few counts of this clone. The chain links TRBV27 to TRBJ2-3; the D is unclear. The CDR3 contains 14 residues. V dropped 0 bases and J dropped 4 bases, with 8 bases sitting between them. The germline CDR1 and CDR2 sequences are MNHEY and SMNVEV (reference sequence). CDR3 protein: CASSLSVPPDTQYF. In DNA form, the CDR3 reads TGTGCCAGCAGTTTATCGGTGCCCCCAGATACGCAGTATTTT.

This chain joins TRBV10-3 and TRBJ1-5; D perhaps matches TRBD1 (5 bases). CDR1 and CDR2 from the germline V gene are ENHRY and SYGVKD. The CDR3 is 14 residues long. V gave up 8 bases and J gave up 0 bases, with 11 bases separating them. The DNA of the CDR3 is TGTGCCATCGCGGGACTCCATAGCAATCAGCCCCAGCATTTT. Amino acids: CAIAGLHSNQPQHF.

The table lists this clone with a count of one. The genes are TRBV6-6 and TRBJ2-2; 7 positions agree with TRBD2. Germline lookup yields CDR1 MNHNY and CDR2 SVGAGI (reference sequence). V lost 7 bases to trimming and J lost 3 bases; unmatched junction nucleotides: 5. The CDR3 is 14 amino acids. CDR3 residues: CASTGGTYTGELFF. The DNA of the CDR3 is TGTGCCAGCACCGGGGGGACTTACACCGGGGAGCTGTTTTTT.

This clone was picked up a small number of times. The chain has TRBV11-2 and TRBJ1-2; weak D call: TRBD1 (5 bases). Trimming removed 6 bases at V and 6 bases at J, with 20 bases between. The CDR3 is 15 residues long. The V gene's germline CDR1 is SGHAT and CDR2 FQNNGV. The CDR3 DNA sequence: TGTGCCAGCAGTCAACAGCCAGGGTCTTCCGATGGCTACACCTTC. Residues: CASSQQPGSSDGYTF.

The gene calls are TRBV7-2 and TRBJ1-2, with D unclear. Looked up from germline, CDR1 is SGHTA and CDR2 is FQGNSA. The CDR3 is made up of 13 amino acids. Trimming removed 3 bases at V and 7 bases at J, with 12 bases between. The CDR3 DNA reads TGTGCCAGCAGCTTCTCGCGGGTTGTTGGCTACACCTTC. Translation gives CASSFSRVVGYTF.

This clone was seen many times. Other nucleotide sequences from this sample produce the same CDR3. This chain joins TRBV7-2 and TRBJ2-3; perhaps TRBD1 as D (6 bases). The germline gives CDR1 SGHTA, CDR2 FQGNSA. This CDR3 spans 13 amino acids. Deletions cut 4 bases from V and 1 base from J, with 6 bases between. In DNA, the CDR3 is TGTGCCAGCAGCTCAGGGGGCACAGATACGCAGTATTTT. This encodes CASSSGGTDTQYF.

This clone was seen a handful of times. This chain connects TRBV7-9 to TRBJ2-7; D is tentatively TRBD1 or TRBD2 (5 bases each). The germline V gene has CDR1 SEHNR and CDR2 FQNEAQ (reference sequence). V was shortened by 3 bases and J by 5 bases, with 14 bases between the two germline ends. The CDR3 runs to 14 residues. CDR3 sequence reads: CASSLGRQMHEQYF. Here the CDR3 DNA reads TGTGCCAGCAGCTTGGGGAGACAGATGCACGAGCAGTACTTC.

This clone was detected a few times. The gene calls are TRBV5-1 and TRBJ1-1; no clear D. The CDR3 spans 14 residues. CDR1 and CDR2 (germline): SGHRS, YFSETQ. Between the trimmed V and J ends, which lost 4 bases and 0 bases, there was a span of 10 bases. The CDR3 here is CASSISVVNTEAFF. Here the CDR3 DNA reads TGCGCCAGCAGCATCAGCGTAGTGAACACTGAAGCTTTCTTT.

This clone was seen at least ten times. The same CDR3 can be traced to other DNA sequences in this sample. The J gene is TRBJ2-2, the V gene TRBV9; 8 bases agree with TRBD2. Germline assignment: CDR1 SGDLS and CDR2 YYNGEE. V gave up 0 bases and J gave up 0 bases; unmatched junction bases: 4. This CDR3 is 17 amino acids long. DNA for the CDR3: TGTGCCAGCAGCGTAGTGGGTAGCGGGACGAACACCGGGGAGCTGTTTTTT. It encodes CASSVVGSGTNTGELFF.

This clone was observed a few times. Other DNA sequences in this specimen translate into the identical CDR3. This chain links TRBV5-1 with TRBJ1-2; D not resolved. The V and J ends lost 0 bases and 3 bases respectively, with 3 bases between them. The CDR3 has 12 residues. Germline-derived CDR1 and CDR2 are SGHRS and YFSETQ. The CDR3 spells CASSLDYYGYTF. The DNA for the CDR3 is TGCGCCAGCAGCTTGGACTACTATGGCTACACCTTC.

The chain uses TRBV6-6 and TRBJ1-3; TRBD1 aligns across 7 bases. The length of the CDR3 is 13 residues. The ends lost 5 bases at V and 7 bases at J; junction bases unmatched: 5. Germline V gene sequence: CDR1 MNHNY, CDR2 SVGAGI (reference sequence). The CDR3 sequence is CASSLDRENTIYF. CDR3 sequence (DNA): TGTGCCAGCAGTCTCGACAGGGAGAACACCATATATTTT.

This clone was seen ten or more times. CDR3 protein: CASSAQRGPSTDTQYF. In nucleotides, the CDR3 is TGTGCCAGCAGCGCTCAGCGGGGGCCGAGCACAGATACGCAGTATTTT. The rearrangement links TRBV21-1 to TRBJ2-3; TRBD2 was called by the table and not checked on the DNA. TRBV21-1 is labeled a pseudogene. The CDR3 extends over 16 amino acids.

Only a few counts were recorded for this clone. The rearrangement uses TRBV5-4 and TRBJ1-2; possibly TRBD1 for D (5 bases). V was trimmed by 6 bases and J by 5 bases, leaving 17 bases between them. Germline-derived CDR1 and CDR2 are SGHNT and YYREEE (reference sequence). The CDR3 spans 14 residues. Here the CDR3 DNA reads TGTGCCAGCACCCACTCTGGGACGGGATATGGCTACACCTTC. It codes for CASTHSGTGYGYTF.

J is TRBJ1-1 and V is TRBV9, with D unclear. This CDR3 is 15 amino acids long. CDR1 is SGDLS, CDR2 YYNGEE, per germline. Trimming took 4 bases from V and 1 from J, leaving 14 bases between them. The CDR3 loop is CASSPFGRENTEAFF. Here the CDR3 DNA reads TGTGCCAGCAGCCCGTTCGGGCGAGAGAACACTGAAGCTTTCTTT.

V usage is TRBV29-1 and J usage is TRBJ2-3; 11 bases line up with TRBD2. J was trimmed by 0 bases and V by 0 bases; bases with no gene match: 2. The CDR3 spans 16 residues. Germline CDR1 SQVTM, CDR2 ANQGSEA. CDR3 sequence: CSVEDRLAGSTDTQYF. The CDR3 bases are TGCAGCGTTGAAGATAGACTAGCGGGGAGCACAGATACGCAGTATTTT.